This entry lists 22 T cell receptor beta chains sequenced from one sample in a study of memory CD4+ T cells and cytomegalovirus serostatus. Single viable CD3+CD4+CD8-CD45RO+ cells were sorted as the memory CD4+ T cells. Sequencing used immunoSEQ multiplex PCR; TCRdb keeps in-frame clones, though not all of them. The sample lists some 87,000 clones; 80% were seen once. What was sequenced was memory CD4+ T cells from blood. Receptors originate from an adult in good health and CMV-seropositive.

The rearrangement links TRBV29-1 to TRBJ2-5; unclear D gene. Germline V gene sequence: CDR1 SQVTM, CDR2 ANQGSEA. Trimming pared 5 bases from V and 0 bases from J, leaving 4 bases between. There are 11 residues in the CDR3. Here the CDR3 reads CSVKYQETQYF. DNA for the CDR3: TGCAGCGTTAAATACCAAGAGACCCAGTACTTC.

V is TRBV11-3 and J is TRBJ1-1, with D possibly matching TRBD1 (5 bases). Germline V gene data show CDR1 as SGHNT and CDR2 as YENEEA. The CDR3 is made up of 13 amino acids. Trimming took off 5 bases at V and 2 bases at J, with 9 bases between the two ends. The chain's CDR3 is CASSIQENTEAFF. Here the CDR3 DNA reads TGTGCCAGCAGCATACAGGAAAACACTGAAGCTTTCTTT.

This chain links TRBV18 with TRBJ2-2; perhaps TRBD1 as D (6 bases). V gave up 3 bases and J gave up 1 base, with 12 bases separating them. The CDR3 contains 16 residues. Per germline, CDR1 KGHSH and CDR2 LQKENI. The CDR3 loop reads CASSPWLTGNTGELFF. CDR3 DNA: TGTGCCAGCTCACCCTGGTTGACAGGGAACACCGGGGAGCTGTTTTTT.

The chain is built from TRBV30 and TRBJ1-3; no definite D call. Germline CDR1 GTSNPN, CDR2 SVGIG (reference sequence). The V end was cut by 0 bases, the J end by 7 bases, with 7 bases between. This CDR3 region has 12 residues. The CDR3 sequence: CAWSVGWNTIYF. Here the CDR3 DNA reads TGTGCCTGGAGTGTTGGTTGGAACACCATATATTTT. Supplemented by reference TRBV30 and TRBJ1-3, the full variable domain reads SQTIHQWPATLVQPVGSPLSLECTVEGTSNPNLYWYRQAAGRGLQLLFYSVGIGQISSEVPQNLSASRPQDRQFILSSKKLLLSDSGFYLCAWSVGWNTIYFGEGSWLTVV.

V and J are TRBV2 and TRBJ2-3; 11 bases are shared with TRBD1. From germline, CDR1 is SNHLY and CDR2 FYNNEI. V dropped 7 bases and J dropped 9; count of bases not matched to a gene: 9. The CDR3 is 14 residues long. CDR3 amino acids: CASKGQGGMETQYF. The CDR3 DNA reads as TGTGCCAGCAAGGGACAGGGGGGAATGGAGACGCAGTATTTT.

This clone came up once. This chain joins TRBV27 and TRBJ2-3; no firm D call. V gave up 8 bases and J gave up 0 bases, with 6 bases separating them. The CDR3 runs 12 residues. Germline lookup yields CDR1 MNHEY and CDR2 SMNVEV (reference sequence). Written as DNA, the CDR3 is TGTGCCAGCGCCCATAGCACAGATACGCAGTATTTT. Its translation: CASAHSTDTQYF.

This clone showed up just once. J is TRBJ1-5 and V is TRBV19, with a weak D call TRBD1 (5 bases). Trimming stripped 5 bases from V and 3 bases from J, with 14 bases between. The CDR3 totals 15 residues. Germline values: CDR1 LNHDA, CDR2 SQIVND (reference sequence). CDR3 bases: TGTGCCAGTAGTCTAAGGGAGGGGTTCAATCAGCCCCAGCATTTT. This sequence encodes CASSLREGFNQPQHF.

J is TRBJ2-5 and V is TRBV7-9; D ambiguous. Germline CDR1 is SEHNR and CDR2 is FQNEAQ (reference sequence). V lost 1 base and J lost 1, with 4 bases in between. The CDR3 loop spans 13 amino acids. Here the CDR3 DNA reads TGTGCCAGCAGCTTAGGGGCCCAAGAGACCCAGTACTTC. The encoded protein is CASSLGAQETQYF.

CDR3 coding DNA: TGTGCCAGCAGCCCCTCAGCGGGAGGGGCCACTGGGGCCAACGTCCTGACTTTC. Residues: CASSPSAGGATGANVLTF. The chain employs TRBV7-3 and TRBJ2-6; 10 nucleotides match TRBD2. The CDR3 runs to 18 residues. Trimming removed 5 bases from V and 2 bases from J; junction bases left unmatched: 9. Germline loops: CDR1 SGHTA, CDR2 FQGTGA.

This rearrangement joins TRBV28 to TRBJ1-4, with D maybe TRBD1 (5 bases). CDR1 and CDR2 from the germline V gene are MDHEN and SYDVKM. V shed 6 bases and J shed 7 bases, with 15 bases lying between them. This CDR3 region has 14 residues. Here the CDR3 DNA reads TGTGCCAGCAGCTCGGGCGGGGCGCGTGAAAAACTGTTTTTT. It codes for CASSSGGAREKLFF.

CDR3 sequence: CASSLYSGSFYEQYF. The CDR3 DNA sequence: TGTGCCAGCAGTTTATATAGCGGGAGTTTCTACGAGCAGTACTTC. The chain has TRBV27 and TRBJ2-7, with 9 bases lining up with TRBD2. Per germline, CDR1 MNHEY and CDR2 SMNVEV (reference sequence). V lost 1 base to trimming and J lost 3 bases; unmatched junction nucleotides: 4. This CDR3 is built from 15 residues.

Only a few counts were recorded for this clone. This chain joins TRBV7-2 and TRBJ2-7, with TRBD2 matching over 9 bases. CDR1 and CDR2 (germline): SGHTA, FQGNSA. The CDR3 is 15 amino acids. Unmatched junction bases numbered 12, after V lost 5 bases and J lost 7 bases. DNA of the CDR3: TGTGCCAGCAGCCCTAGGAGTAGCGGGAGCGCTGAGCAGTACTTC. Amino acid sequence: CASSPRSSGSAEQYF. Combining the CDR3 with reference TRBV7-2 and TRBJ2-7 gives the whole variable domain GAGVSQSPSNKVTEKGKDVELRCDPISGHTALYWYRQSLGQGLEFLIYFQGNSAPDKSGLPSDRFSAERTGGSVSTLTIQRTQQEDSAVYLCASSPRSSGSAEQYFGPGTRLTVT.

The chain uses TRBV5-1 and TRBJ2-3; D tentatively fits TRBD1 or TRBD2 (7 bases each). Germline CDR1 reads SGHRS; CDR2 reads YFSETQ. The CDR3 loop spans 15 amino acids. Trimming removed 7 bases from V and 7 bases from J, with 22 bases in between. CDR3: CASQLLPQGGNTQYF. For the CDR3, the DNA is TGCGCCAGCCAACTACTCCCCCAGGGGGGGAATACGCAGTATTTT.

This clone showed up just a few times. The chain couples TRBV5-8 to TRBJ1-5; no reliable D call. Germline assignment: CDR1 SGHTS and CDR2 YDEGEE. Trimming removed 6 bases at V and 5 bases at J, with 9 bases between. This CDR3 comprises 12 residues. The CDR3 DNA is TGTGCCAGCACCCTCAATTATCAGCCCCAGCATTTT. Protein sequence: CASTLNYQPQHF.

This clone was counted between two and nine times. The chain uses TRBV11-2 and TRBJ2-1; D unresolved. V was clipped by 5 bases and J by 5 bases, with 10 bases between them. Germline V gene data show CDR1 as SGHAT and CDR2 as FQNNGV. The CDR3 is 13 residues long. The DNA of the CDR3 is TGTGCCAGCAGCAAAGACCAACACAATGAGCAGTTCTTC. Its protein is CASSKDQHNEQFF. Combining the CDR3 with reference TRBV11-2 and TRBJ2-1 gives the whole variable domain EAGVAQSPRYKIIEKRQSVAFWCNPISGHATLYWYQQILGQGPKLLIQFQNNGVVDDSQLPKDRFSAERLKGVDSTLKIQPAKLEDSAVYLCASSKDQHNEQFFGPGTRLTVL.

This chain's CDR3 is CASSFSGGVAEQFF. The CDR3, as DNA: TGTGCCAGCAGCTTCTCGGGAGGGGTGGCTGAGCAGTTCTTC. The genes are TRBV11-3 and TRBJ2-1, with 8 bases that match TRBD2. Trimming removed 3 bases from V and 9 bases from J; junction bases left unmatched: 7. The CDR3 runs to 14 residues. Germline CDR1 SGHNT, CDR2 YENEEA.

The gene calls are TRBV21-1 and TRBJ2-2; the DNA was not used to check the table's D call, TRBD1. TRBV21-1 is listed as a pseudogene. This CDR3 is 16 amino acids long. CDR3 nucleotide sequence: TGTGCCAGCAGCAAAGAAGGGCAGGGGCGAACCGGGGAGCTGTTTTTT. Translating it yields CASSKEGQGRTGELFF.

The V call is TRBV6-1, the J call TRBJ2-3; D call uncertain. The CDR3 is 12 amino acids. V lost 4 bases, J lost 6 bases, and 8 bases lay in between. Germline lookup yields CDR1 MNHNS and CDR2 SASEGT. The CDR3 nucleotides are TGTGCCAGCAGTGCCATTGGGGATACGCAGTATTTT. Its protein is CASSAIGDTQYF.

V and J are TRBV19 and TRBJ1-5, with D tentatively TRBD1 (5 bases). Germline assignment: CDR1 LNHDA and CDR2 SQIVND (reference sequence). The CDR3 spans 18 residues. V lost 0 bases, J lost 0 bases, and 15 bases lay in between. The CDR3 here is CASSIDRTGPYSNQPQHF. The CDR3 DNA follows: TGTGCCAGTAGTATAGATCGAACAGGTCCTTATAGCAATCAGCCCCAGCATTTT.

The chain links TRBV28 to TRBJ2-7; TRBD1 agrees at 7 bases. CDR1 is MDHEN, CDR2 SYDVKM, per germline. This CDR3 has 13 amino acids. The V segment lost 7 bases and the J segment 2 bases; nucleotides outside the gene matches: 5. As DNA, the CDR3 is TGTGCCAGCAACCCCGGACAGGCCTACGAGCAGTACTTC. Translation: CASNPGQAYEQYF.

The chain links TRBV11-3 to TRBJ2-5; TRBD2 might be the D (6 bases). V gave up 5 bases and J gave up 3 bases, with 19 bases separating them. The CDR3 is 16 amino acids. Per germline, CDR1 SGHNT and CDR2 YENEEA. This chain's CDR3 is CASSRRWEWGEETQYF. The CDR3 DNA reads TGTGCCAGCAGCCGACGGTGGGAGTGGGGGGAAGAGACCCAGTACTTC.

This rearrangement joins TRBV28 to TRBJ1-1; TRBD1 matches 8 bases. The CDR3 loop spans 16 amino acids. Germline V gene lookup returns CDR1 MDHEN and CDR2 SYDVKM. J lost 1 base, V lost 5 bases, and 9 bases had no gene match. The CDR3 DNA reads TGTGCCAGCAGTAACCGGGACAGGTGGGAGAACACTGAAGCTTTCTTT. It specifies CASSNRDRWENTEAFF.